The 10 T cell receptor beta chains below were found in one sample sequenced in a study of blood T cell repertoires in COVID-19 (TCRdb year 2020). Library creation used the immunoSEQ multiplex PCR assay. TCRdb limited this immuneACCESS table to in-frame rearrangements with V and J called. A share of clones is missing; checked studies link under half to unresolved V genes, and the rest is unexplained. The sample table contains around 110,000 clones; only one count was recorded for roughly 85% of them. Under 3% of the sample belongs to the ten largest clones. Input material: peripheral blood. The receptor set was obtained from a young man with acute or convalescent COVID-19.

This chain links TRBV19 with TRBJ2-1; 7 positions match TRBD2. V was clipped by 6 bases and J by 4 bases; unmatched bases: 6. CDR3 length: 14 amino acids. Germline CDR1 is LNHDA and CDR2 is SQIVND (reference sequence). The CDR3 nucleotides are TGTGCCAGTAGGAGGGGAGCGGGGTACAATGAGCAGTTCTTC. The encoded protein is CASRRGAGYNEQFF.

This chain joins TRBV9 and TRBJ2-5, with D perhaps matching TRBD2 (5 bases). Trimming removed 3 bases from V and 1 base from J, with 13 bases in between. The CDR3 length is 15 residues. Looked up from germline, CDR1 is SGDLS and CDR2 is YYNGEE. This CDR3 reads CASSGSASLQETQYF. The DNA for the CDR3 is TGTGCCAGCAGCGGTAGCGCGAGTCTCCAAGAGACCCAGTACTTC.

This clone came up once. The J gene is TRBJ2-1, the V gene TRBV19, with 11 positions matching TRBD2. Germline CDR1 LNHDA, CDR2 SQIVND (reference sequence). This CDR3 is built from 16 residues. The trim removed 5 bases at V and 9 bases at J, leaving 12 bases unmatched. The CDR3, as DNA: TGTGCCAGTAGTCGCAATAGGAATAGCGGGGGGGGTGAGCAGTTCTTC. Its protein product is CASSRNRNSGGGEQFF.

The chain employs TRBV24-1 and TRBJ2-5; 12 nucleotides align to TRBD1. The ends lost 5 bases at V and 5 bases at J; junction bases unmatched: 5. This CDR3 spans 15 amino acids. Per the germline V gene, CDR1 is KGHDR and CDR2 is SFDVKD. CDR3 nucleotide sequence: TGTGCCACCAGTGCCGGGACAGGGGGCCGGGAGACCCAGTACTTC. It specifies CATSAGTGGRETQYF.

The CDR3 region has the DNA TGTGCCAGCAGCCCACCGACTAGCGGGGGTTACAATGAGCAGTTCTTC. This codes for CASSPPTSGGYNEQFF. The chain employs TRBV7-2 and TRBJ2-1, with 12 bases matching TRBD2. Germline assignment: CDR1 SGHTA and CDR2 FQGNSA. Unmatched junction bases numbered 6, after V lost 5 bases and J lost 4 bases. The CDR3 totals 16 residues.

This chain joins TRBV18 and TRBJ2-2; maybe TRBD1 (5 bases). Trimming left V 4 bases short and J 0 bases short, with 9 bases between. The germline V gene encodes CDR1 KGHSH and CDR2 LQKENI. This CDR3 spans 15 amino acids. CDR3 in amino acids: CASSLAGTNTGELFF. CDR3 bases: TGTGCCAGCTCACTGGCAGGGACGAACACCGGGGAGCTGTTTTTT.

The rearrangement joins TRBV12-5 to TRBJ1-3; D is perhaps TRBD1 (6 bases). Trimming pared 1 base from V and 3 bases from J, leaving 7 bases between. From germline, CDR1 is LGHNT and CDR2 FRNRAP. The length of the CDR3 is 14 residues. Here the CDR3 reads CASGLGQDGNTIYF. The CDR3 DNA reads as TGTGCTAGTGGTTTGGGACAGGATGGAAACACCATATATTTT.

This clone showed up just a few times. V is TRBV6-5 and J is TRBJ1-6, with 8 bases fitting TRBD1. V shed 5 bases and J 9 bases; nucleotides not matched to a gene: 6. The CDR3 extends over 14 amino acids. Germline loops: CDR1 MNHEY, CDR2 SVGAGI. For the CDR3, the DNA is TGTGCCAGCAGTCCGGGACAGGAGAGTTCACCCCTCCACTTT. Protein sequence: CASSPGQESSPLHF.

The V and J genes are TRBV5-5 and TRBJ1-6; 8 positions agree with TRBD1. The length of the CDR3 is 15 residues. Germline V CDR1 and CDR2: SGHKS, YYEKEE (reference sequence). J was trimmed by 7 bases and V by 6 bases; bases with no gene match: 9. CDR3: CASTYYDRGNSPLHF. In DNA, the CDR3 is TGTGCCAGCACTTATTACGACAGGGGCAATTCACCCCTCCACTTT.

The chain couples TRBV9 to TRBJ2-5; 8 nucleotides align to TRBD1. V shed 0 bases and J 2 bases; nucleotides not matched to a gene: 6. There are 16 residues in the CDR3. CDR1 is SGDLS and CDR2 is YYNGEE in the germline V gene. DNA for the CDR3: TGTGCCAGCAGCGTAGGAGGGACAGGCAATCAAGAGACCCAGTACTTC. It is translated as CASSVGGTGNQETQYF.